This T cell receptor (beta chain) was recorded in a study of T-cell reconstitution after alpha-beta-depleted transplantation in children (dated by TCRdb to the mid-2010s). Background for the entire study: T-cell immune reconstitution after TCRalphabeta/CD19-depleted allogeneic hematopoietic cell transplantation in children was quantitatively tracked in the study by means of TCR repertoire profiling.

Comment on this clonotype: Its specific antigen is unknown. Base-call qualities are not available, and no considerably larger clone is one nucleotide away.

V is clipped by 3 bases and J by 5 bases, and the sequence between their germline boundaries is 10 bases long. The CDR3 measures 13 amino acids from cysteine to phenylalanine. This entry keeps only the CDR3 DNA: 39 bases, framed from base 1. The receptor library was made with PCR. Sequencing took place on an Illumina HiSeq 2500. Molecular barcoding was employed in the preparation of TCR libraries, with unique molecular identifiers being used to normalize TCRbeta repertoire quantification. The public reads were reprocessed in TCRdb via fastp at Q25 and MiXCR, keeping in-frame beta chains. One record per CDR3 amino acid sequence lists the most common genes and DNA. This sample lists around 340,000 distinct CDR3 sequences; 10% to 15% were detected once. Over 3.5% of the sample lies in the top ten.

This receptor was taken from a human donor who donated a stem cell graft to a child with Fanconi anemia. The specimen comprised PBMCs, sampled from the stem cell graft. The chain employs TRBV12-3 or TRBV12-4 and TRBJ2-5, and perhaps TRBD2 as D gene, on 6 matching bases. The DNA sequence is TGTGCCAGCAGTTTGCGGGATGGGGAGACCCAGTACTTC. Its protein is CASSLRDGETQYF.